Each of the 30 T cell receptor beta chains below was sequenced from the same sample in a study of naive and memory T cell subsets. The library had UMIs added by 3' ligation of an oligonucleotide to TCR cDNA. Four PCR rounds used nested alpha and beta constant region primers plus the SP2 primer. TCRdb reprocessed the 5' RACE reads with MiXCR, giving one entry per CDR3 protein. The sample carries roughly 48,000 distinct CDR3 sequences, about 4.8% recorded once. The source is a female donor in good health.

This clonotype occurred many times. This rearrangement joins TRBV6-6 to TRBJ2-7; 9 bases map to TRBD2. The germline V gene encodes CDR1 MNHNY and CDR2 SVGAGI (reference sequence). The CDR3 has 14 amino acids. The V segment lost 7 bases and the J segment 6 bases; nucleotides outside the gene matches: 10. The DNA of the CDR3 is TGTGCCAGCAAAGCGGGAGCGGGAGGCCTCGAGCAGTACTTC. Translating gives CASKAGAGGLEQYF.

This clonotype was observed at least ten times. The chain recombines TRBV25-1 with TRBJ2-1; no reliable D call. CDR3 length: 13 amino acids. CDR1 and CDR2 from the germline V gene are MGHDK and SYGVNS. The germline V and J ends were trimmed by 6 bases and 9 bases, with 15 bases remaining between them. The CDR3 protein is CASSSLKGVEQFF. CDR3 sequence (DNA): TGTGCCAGCAGCAGCCTCAAGGGCGTTGAGCAGTTCTTC.

This clonotype has at least ten counts. The rearrangement links TRBV20-1 to TRBJ2-7, with 7 positions matching TRBD1. The V segment lost 6 bases and the J segment 3 bases; nucleotides outside the gene matches: 5. CDR3 length: 12 residues. CDR1 DFQATT and CDR2 SNEGSKA come from the germline V gene (reference sequence). DNA of the CDR3: TGCAGTGCGGACCGGGACAGCTACGAGCAGTACTTC. As protein: CSADRDSYEQYF.

This clonotype was recorded at least ten times. V and J are TRBV12-3 or TRBV12-4 and TRBJ1-2, with unresolved D. The CDR3 spans 13 residues. Trimming took off 4 bases at V and 3 bases at J, with 9 bases between the two ends. The CDR3 bases are TGTGCCAGCAGTTCCCAGCAGTACTATGGCTACACCTTC. Translating it yields CASSSQQYYGYTF.

This clonotype was seen at least ten times. CDR3 loop: CASRRIRTPGNTIYF. The CDR3 DNA is TGTGCCAGCAGAAGGATCCGGACCCCTGGAAACACCATATATTTT. The chain uses TRBV12-3 or TRBV12-4 and TRBJ1-3, with D unclear. Trimming took 6 bases from V and 2 from J, leaving 14 bases between them. The CDR3 sequence is 15 residues long.

This clonotype was detected many times. The chain couples TRBV4-2 to TRBJ2-2; D gene ambiguous. The V gene's germline CDR1 is LGHNA and CDR2 YNFKEQ. Trimming took off 1 base at V and 0 bases at J, with 12 bases between the two ends. The CDR3 runs to 17 residues. This CDR3 is CASSQALGESNTGELFF. CDR3 coding DNA: TGTGCCAGCAGCCAAGCCCTCGGCGAGTCGAACACCGGGGAGCTGTTTTTT.

This clonotype came up many times. The chain employs TRBV7-2 and TRBJ1-1; D not resolved. The germline gives CDR1 SGHTA, CDR2 FQGNSA. CDR3 length equals 14 residues. Trimming left V 7 bases short and J 3 bases short, with 15 bases between. The CDR3 DNA is TGTGCCAGCAATTCCCCGGGGAAGGACACTGAAGCTTTCTTT. The encoded protein is CASNSPGKDTEAFF.

This clonotype was detected many times. V gene TRBV29-1 combines with J gene TRBJ1-2; TRBD1 matches 9 bases. Looked up from germline, CDR1 is SQVTM and CDR2 is ANQGSEA. After removal of 3 bases from V and 6 bases from J, the junction contained 5 bases not matched to a gene. This CDR3 region has 13 residues. This CDR3 reads CSVDGTGPHGYTF. CDR3 in DNA: TGCAGCGTTGACGGGACAGGGCCCCATGGCTACACCTTC.

This clonotype was observed at least ten times. The CDR3 nucleotides are TGTGCCAGCAGGGGGACTGGGAACACTGAAGCTTTCTTT. It translates to CASRGTGNTEAFF. The rearrangement joins TRBV12-3 or TRBV12-4 to TRBJ1-1, with a weak D call TRBD1 (5 bases). The CDR3 has 13 amino acids. Trimming removed 6 bases at V and 1 base at J, with 9 bases between.

This clonotype has a count of ten or more. The chain links TRBV7-2 to TRBJ2-6; 7 nucleotides match TRBD2. The germline V gene has CDR1 SGHTA and CDR2 FQGNSA. Trimming took 0 bases from V and 8 from J; bases not matched to a gene: 1. The CDR3 has 14 residues. The DNA for the CDR3 is TGTGCCAGCAGCTTAGCGGGAGGGTCCAACGTCCTGACTTTC. This translates into CASSLAGGSNVLTF. Complete variable domain (other parts from reference TRBV7-2 and TRBJ2-6): GAGVSQSPSNKVTEKGKDVELRCDPISGHTALYWYRQSLGQGLEFLIYFQGNSAPDKSGLPSDRFSAERTGGSVSTLTIQRTQQEDSAVYLCASSLAGGSNVLTFGAGSRLTVL.

Comment on this clonotype: This may be a read error, as it is one base from a much larger clone. V is TRBV10-3 and J is TRBJ2-5; D is undetermined. The CDR3 is 14 residues long. Per the germline V gene, CDR1 is ENHRY and CDR2 is SYGVKD. The chain's CDR3 is CAISDGRKQETQCF. The DNA for the CDR3 is TGTGCCATCAGTGATGGCCGGAAGCAAGAGACCCAGTGCTTC.

This clonotype was observed many times. The chain combines TRBV5-6 with TRBJ2-7; 8 bases map to TRBD1. This CDR3 comprises 14 residues. The junction had 3 bases not matched to a gene; V was cut back by 2 bases and J by 2 bases. The germline gives CDR1 SGHDT, CDR2 YYEEEE. The CDR3 region is CASSFGQGPYEQYF. The CDR3 DNA sequence: TGTGCCAGCAGCTTCGGACAGGGCCCCTACGAGCAGTACTTC.

On this clonotype itself: This may stem from a read error, because a much larger clone lies one nucleotide away. V usage is TRBV11-3 and J usage is TRBJ2-1; 10 bases line up with TRBD2. CDR1 is SGHNT and CDR2 is YENEEA in the germline V gene. The CDR3 runs 16 residues. The CDR3 spells CASSLVDSGRGAERFF. CDR3 DNA sequence: TGTGCCAGCAGCTTAGTGGACAGCGGGAGGGGGGCTGAGCGGTTCTTC.

This clonotype was counted ten times or more. This chain uses TRBV4-3 with TRBJ1-4; a weak D match, TRBD1 (5 bases). The CDR3 extends over 15 amino acids. Germline values: CDR1 LGHNA, CDR2 YSLEER. V gave up 0 bases and J gave up 5 bases, with 10 bases separating them. CDR3 DNA sequence: TGCGCCAGCAGCCAAGAGTTGGGGCGGAATGAAAAACTGTTTTTT. This gives the protein CASSQELGRNEKLFF.

This clonotype was picked up many times. The gene calls are TRBV28 and TRBJ2-6; D remains unclear. The CDR3 consists of 16 residues. Trimming stripped 2 bases from V and 0 bases from J, with 8 bases between. Germline CDR1 and CDR2: MDHEN and SYDVKM. CDR3 bases: TGTGCCAGCAGTTTAACGGGCCGCTCTGGGGCCAACGTCCTGACTTTC. This gives the protein CASSLTGRSGANVLTF.

This clonotype was seen just once. A much larger clone sits a single nucleotide away, making a read error possible. The V and J genes are TRBV7-3 and TRBJ1-1; D unresolved. CDR3 length equals 13 residues. The V and J ends lost 5 bases and 3 bases respectively, with 10 bases between them. Germline CDR1 SGHTA, CDR2 FQGTGA. The CDR3 loop is CASSMDGDTEAFF. The CDR3 DNA follows: TGTGCCAGCAGCATGGACGGAGACACTGAAGCTTTCTTT. The full variable domain, its missing parts supplied by reference TRBV7-3 and TRBJ1-1, is GAGVSQTPSNKVTEKGKYVELRCDPISGHTALYWYRQSLGQGPEFLIYFQGTGAADDSGLPNDRFFAVRPEGSVSTLKIQRTERGDSAVYLCASSMDGDTEAFFGQGTRLTVV.

This clonotype came up many times. The V gene is TRBV12-3 or TRBV12-4, the J gene TRBJ1-2, with 12 positions matching TRBD1. The CDR3 has 14 amino acids. Trimming at V came to 5 bases and at J to 7 bases, leaving 5 bases not matched to a gene. This chain's CDR3 is CASSTGQGAFGYTF. The CDR3 DNA reads as TGTGCCAGCAGTACGGGACAGGGGGCGTTTGGCTACACCTTC.

This clonotype was recorded many times. V usage is TRBV10-2 and J usage is TRBJ1-2; 7 nucleotides align to TRBD1. The V gene's germline CDR1 is WSHSY and CDR2 SAAADI. The V and J ends lost 0 bases and 4 bases, in that order; junction bases with no gene match: 14. The CDR3 is 18 amino acids. In DNA form, the CDR3 reads TGCGCCAGCAGTGAGTCTTGGGACACCGGGACAGAGCTCTATGGCTACACCTTC. It codes for CASSESWDTGTELYGYTF.

This clonotype was observed many times. This chain joins TRBV6-1 and TRBJ2-7; no reliable D call. The CDR3 length is 13 residues. Trimming shortened V by 7 bases and J by 3 bases, and 13 bases separated the two germline ends. Germline CDR1 reads MNHNS; CDR2 reads SASEGT. The chain's CDR3 is CASKKVDNYEQYF. The CDR3 nucleotides are TGTGCCAGCAAGAAAGTTGACAACTACGAGCAGTACTTC.

This clonotype is categorized as medium-sized (0.01 to 0.1%). V gene TRBV29-1 combines with J gene TRBJ1-1; D ambiguous. In germline, CDR1 is SQVTM, CDR2 ANQGSEA. The V end was cut by 3 bases, the J end by 7 bases, with 9 bases between. This CDR3 contains 11 residues. This chain's CDR3 is CSVEFQIEAFF. The CDR3 coding sequence is TGCAGCGTTGAGTTCCAGATTGAAGCTTTCTTT.

Note on this clonotype: This clone may be a read error of a much larger clone one base away. The conserved phenylalanine or tryptophan normally closing the CDR3 is absent here, so this likely arose from a read error. This sequence joins TRBV28 and TRBJ1-1; 9 positions agree with TRBD1. CDR1 and CDR2 from the germline V gene are MDHEN and SYDVKM. The CDR3 runs to 12 residues. The junction had 7 bases not matched to a gene; V was cut back by 6 bases and J by 11 bases. CDR3 protein: CASSGTGSDAFS. In nucleotides, the CDR3 is TGTGCCAGCAGCGGGACAGGGAGCGACGCTTTCTCT.

The chain employs TRBV13 and TRBJ1-5; TRBD1 aligns across 10 bases. V lost 3 bases and J lost 6; bases outside the gene matches: 5. The CDR3 loop spans 15 amino acids. CDR1 is PRHDT and CDR2 is FYEKMQ in the germline V gene (reference sequence). CDR3 sequence: CASSFGQGGSQPQHF. In DNA form, the CDR3 reads TGTGCCAGCAGCTTCGGACAGGGGGGCAGTCAGCCCCAGCATTTT.

As concerns this clonotype: This clone may be a read error of a much larger clone one base away. The V and J genes are TRBV28 and TRBJ1-5; D call uncertain. Germline CDR1 is MDHEN and CDR2 is SYDVKM. Between the trimmed V and J ends, which lost 4 bases and 15 bases, there was a span of 13 bases. The CDR3 is made up of 11 amino acids. The CDR3 here is CASSSPWDVHF. The DNA for the CDR3 is TGTGCCAGCAGTTCCCCATGGGATGTGCATTTT.

This clonotype has ten or more counts. V and J are TRBV12-3 or TRBV12-4 and TRBJ1-5; TRBD1 matches at 8 bases. The ends lost 5 bases at V and 9 bases at J; junction bases unmatched: 6. The CDR3 loop spans 13 amino acids. CDR3 sequence: CASSADRAMPQHF. Written as DNA, the CDR3 is TGTGCCAGCAGTGCGGACAGGGCGATGCCCCAGCATTTT.

This clonotype was picked up many times. This chain joins TRBV7-9 and TRBJ2-4, with a possible D match to TRBD1 (5 bases). The V gene lost 6 bases and the J gene lost 7 bases, with 25 bases spanning the gap. Germline V gene lookup returns CDR1 SEHNR and CDR2 FQNEAQ (reference sequence). This CDR3 is built from 17 residues. In nucleotides, the CDR3 is TGTGCCAGCAGAGCTTCAGGCTTGGGCAGGGCTTCGAACATTCAGTACTTC. Amino acids: CASRASGLGRASNIQYF.

The gene calls are TRBV12-3 or TRBV12-4 and TRBJ1-2; TRBD1 matches 7 bases. V lost 4 bases, J lost 12 bases, and 14 bases stayed unmatched. The CDR3 loop spans 14 amino acids. Here the CDR3 DNA reads TGTGCCAGCAGTTCCGACAGGGTGGTACGGGGCGACACCTTC. The encoded protein is CASSSDRVVRGDTF.

Turning to this clonotype: A much larger clonotype is one base distant, so this may be a read error. The chain is built from TRBV4-1 and TRBJ2-5; perhaps TRBD2 as D (5 bases). Germline V lookup: CDR1 MGHRA, CDR2 YSYEKL. The CDR3 has 16 residues. CDR3: CASSPRARSLEETKYF. The CDR3 DNA is TGCGCCAGCAGCCCGAGGGCGAGGTCCCTAGAAGAGACCAAGTACTTC.

This clonotype was picked up many times. V and J are TRBV27 and TRBJ2-1; TRBD2 matches at 14 bases. The CDR3 sequence is 16 residues long. Germline CDR1 MNHEY, CDR2 SMNVEV (reference sequence). V gave up 6 bases and J gave up 3 bases; unmatched junction bases: 4. The CDR3 nucleotides are TGTGCCAGCAGGGGACTAGCGGGAGTGTTCTACAATGAGCAGTTCTTC. Protein sequence: CASRGLAGVFYNEQFF.

This clonotype was observed at least ten times. The chain uses TRBV6-2 or TRBV6-3 and TRBJ2-7, with D maybe TRBD2 (5 bases). V dropped 2 bases and J dropped 2 bases, with 10 bases sitting between them. Germline V gene lookup returns CDR1 MNHEY and CDR2 SVGEGT. The CDR3 runs 14 residues. CDR3 sequence: CASSYEGNTYEQYF. As DNA, the CDR3 is TGTGCCAGCAGTTACGAGGGTAACACCTACGAGCAGTACTTC.

At least ten counts were recorded for this clonotype. The rearrangement joins TRBV6-5 to TRBJ1-5; D gene uncertain. Trimming took off 0 bases at V and 0 bases at J, with 6 bases between the two ends. In germline, CDR1 is MNHEY, CDR2 SVGAGI. This CDR3 is built from 15 residues. For the CDR3, the DNA is TGTGCCAGCAGTTACTCGGCCGTTAGCAATCAGCCCCAGCATTTT. This gives the protein CASSYSAVSNQPQHF.